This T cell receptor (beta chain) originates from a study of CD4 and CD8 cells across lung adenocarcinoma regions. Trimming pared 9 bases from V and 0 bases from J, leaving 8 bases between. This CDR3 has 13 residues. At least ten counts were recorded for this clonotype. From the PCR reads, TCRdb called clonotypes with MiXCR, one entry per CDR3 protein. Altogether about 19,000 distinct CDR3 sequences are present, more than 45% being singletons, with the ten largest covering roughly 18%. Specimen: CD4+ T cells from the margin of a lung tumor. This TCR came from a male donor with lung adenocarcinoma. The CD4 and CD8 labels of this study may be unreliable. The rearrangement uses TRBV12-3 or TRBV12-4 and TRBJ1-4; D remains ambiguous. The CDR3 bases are TGTGCCAGTAAAGTGTCAACTAATGAAAAACTGTTTTTT. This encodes CASKVSTNEKLFF.